The 13 T cell receptor beta chains in this list originate from one sample, sequenced in a study of chemoradiotherapy in HPV16-positive cancers. Assay used: immunoSEQ multiplex PCR; TCRdb lists only in-frame clones, some missing. The repertoire holds 6,000 to 8,000 clones, with nearly 90% as singletons. The material was tumor tissue, obtained from a patient who underwent chemoradiotherapy. The receptors originated from a human donor with HPV-associated anogenital cancer.

The chain joins TRBV18 to TRBJ2-5; the D gene could be TRBD1 or TRBD2 (5 bases each). CDR3 length: 13 amino acids. Trimming took off 6 bases at V and 3 bases at J, with 11 bases between the two ends. From germline, CDR1 is KGHSH and CDR2 LQKENI. The CDR3 DNA sequence: TGTGCCAGCTCGTCCGGGACCGAAGAGACCCAGTACTTC. Its protein product is CASSSGTEETQYF. Using reference TRBV18 and TRBJ2-5 for the parts outside the CDR3, the full variable domain is NAGVMQNPRHLVRRRGQEARLRCSPMKGHSHVYWYRQLPEEGLKFMVYLQKENIIDESGMPKERFSAEFPKEGPSILRIQQVVRGDSAAYFCASSSGTEETQYFGPGTRLLVL.

The CDR3 here is CASSYRGGQSYGYTF. The CDR3 coding sequence is TGTGCCAGCAGTTACCGGGGAGGGCAGAGCTATGGCTACACCTTC. V gene TRBV6-6 combines with J gene TRBJ1-2; D gene ambiguous. The CDR3 is 15 residues long. Germline V gives CDR1 MNHNY, CDR2 SVGAGI (reference sequence). Trimming left V 2 bases short and J 4 bases short, with 14 bases between.

The CDR3 coding sequence is TGTGCCAGCAGCGTAGATGCGGTCCGGAGGGCTGGAAACACCATATATTTT. This translates into CASSVDAVRRAGNTIYF. The V and J genes are TRBV9 and TRBJ1-3; no clear D. V was pared by 0 bases and J by 2 bases, with 15 bases between. Per germline, CDR1 SGDLS and CDR2 YYNGEE. CDR3 length: 17 amino acids.

The CDR3 DNA reads TGTGCCAGCAGCTTCGACAGTCAAGAGACCCAGTACTTC. It yields the protein CASSFDSQETQYF. The V call is TRBV7-8, the J call TRBJ2-5; D is perhaps TRBD1 (5 bases). The CDR3 totals 13 residues. V was shortened by 3 bases and J by 2 bases, with 7 bases between the two germline ends. The germline CDR1 and CDR2 sequences are SGHVS and FQNEAQ.

This chain links TRBV6-5 with TRBJ2-2; D is possibly TRBD2 (5 bases). Deletions cut 8 bases from V and 6 bases from J, with 10 bases between. Germline V lookup: CDR1 MNHEY, CDR2 SVGAGI. The length of the CDR3 is 12 residues. The DNA for the CDR3 is TGTGCCAGCGGTCGGGGAGCCGGGGAGCTGTTTTTT. It yields the protein CASGRGAGELFF.

The chain carries TRBV18 and TRBJ1-3; TRBD1 matches 7 bases. CDR1 is KGHSH, CDR2 LQKENI, per germline. The V segment lost 3 bases and the J segment 2 bases; nucleotides outside the gene matches: 1. The CDR3 has 14 amino acids. The CDR3 bases are TGTGCCAGCTCACCCCAGGGGGCTGGAAACACCATATATTTT. This gives the protein CASSPQGAGNTIYF.

The CDR3 DNA reads TGTGCCAGCGGACAGCCGGCAACTAATGAAAAACTGTTTTTT. Translating it yields CASGQPATNEKLFF. The chain links TRBV6-5 to TRBJ1-4, with TRBD1 as a possible D gene (6 bases). CDR1 is MNHEY and CDR2 is SVGAGI in the germline V gene. The V end lost 8 bases, the J end lost 0 bases, and 10 bases lay between the germline ends. The CDR3 spans 14 residues.

This clone was observed a handful of times. V and J are TRBV4-2 and TRBJ2-1; D perhaps matches TRBD2 (5 bases). CDR1 is LGHNA and CDR2 is YNFKEQ in the germline V gene. The CDR3 runs to 13 residues. V was shortened by 0 bases and J by 12 bases, with 12 bases between the two germline ends. CDR3 sequence reads: CASSQEGARWQFF. The CDR3 DNA sequence: TGTGCCAGCAGCCAAGAGGGAGCGCGGTGGCAGTTCTTC.

V gene TRBV15 combines with J gene TRBJ1-2; D unresolved. The germline V and J ends were trimmed by 8 bases and 4 bases, with 14 bases remaining between them. In germline, CDR1 is LNHNV, CDR2 YYDKDF (reference sequence). This CDR3 comprises 13 residues. The CDR3 sequence: CATRGVWGYGYTF. The CDR3 DNA sequence: TGTGCCACCCGTGGGGTTTGGGGCTATGGCTACACCTTC.

V usage is TRBV9 and J usage is TRBJ2-5; 7 positions agree with TRBD1. Trimming removed 4 bases from V and 7 bases from J; junction bases left unmatched: 7. CDR3 length equals 13 residues. The germline V gene has CDR1 SGDLS and CDR2 YYNGEE. As DNA, the CDR3 is TGTGCCAGCAGCACCGGGACAGTTGGGACCCAGTACTTC. Its protein product is CASSTGTVGTQYF.

The chain employs TRBV2 and TRBJ2-7; the match to TRBD1 covers 7 bases. The junction had 5 bases not matched to a gene; V was cut back by 6 bases and J by 3 bases. The CDR3 covers 13 residues. CDR1 SNHLY and CDR2 FYNNEI come from the germline V gene. The CDR3 sequence: CASRRDSNYEQYV. DNA for the CDR3: TGTGCCAGCAGAAGGGACAGCAACTACGAGCAGTACGTC.

The chain carries TRBV28 and TRBJ1-4, with 10 bases that match TRBD1. CDR1 is MDHEN, CDR2 SYDVKM, per germline. With V trimmed by 4 bases and J by 8 bases, 7 bases remained unmatched. This CDR3 has 15 residues. Written as DNA, the CDR3 is TGTGCCAGCAGTTCCGGGGGACAGGGGAGGGAAAAACTGTTTTTT. It translates to CASSSGGQGREKLFF.

V gene TRBV13 combines with J gene TRBJ2-5; D possibly corresponds to TRBD1 (6 bases). CDR1 and CDR2 from the germline V gene are PRHDT and FYEKMQ (reference sequence). The CDR3 extends over 13 amino acids. The V gene lost 4 bases and the J gene lost 4 bases, with 10 bases spanning the gap. The CDR3, as DNA: TGTGCCAGCAGCTCAGGGGTAGGAGAGACCCAGTACTTC. Translation gives CASSSGVGETQYF.